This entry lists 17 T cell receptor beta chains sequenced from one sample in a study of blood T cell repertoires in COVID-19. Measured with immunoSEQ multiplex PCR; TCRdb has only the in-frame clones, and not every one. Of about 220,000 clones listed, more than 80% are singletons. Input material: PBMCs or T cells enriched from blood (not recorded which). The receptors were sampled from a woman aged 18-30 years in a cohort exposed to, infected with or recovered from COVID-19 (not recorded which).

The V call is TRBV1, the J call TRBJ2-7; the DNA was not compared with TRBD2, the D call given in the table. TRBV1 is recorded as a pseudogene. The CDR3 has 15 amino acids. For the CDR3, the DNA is TGCACCAGCAGCCGGACTAGCGGGTCCCACTACGAGCAGTACTTC. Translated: CTSSRTSGSHYEQYF.

The CDR3 DNA reads as TGTGCCATCAAAGACATTGGGAGTTCACCCCTCCACTTT. This codes for CAIKDIGSSPLHF. This chain uses TRBV10-3 with TRBJ1-6; D unresolved. V was clipped by 7 bases and J by 9 bases, with 13 bases between them. CDR1 is ENHRY, CDR2 SYGVKD, per germline. CDR3 length: 13 amino acids.

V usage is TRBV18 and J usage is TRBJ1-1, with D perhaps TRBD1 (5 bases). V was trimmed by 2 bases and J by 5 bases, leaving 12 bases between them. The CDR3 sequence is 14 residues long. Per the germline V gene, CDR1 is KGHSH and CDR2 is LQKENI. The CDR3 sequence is CASSPDGGRTEAFF. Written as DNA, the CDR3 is TGTGCCAGCTCACCAGACGGGGGTCGGACTGAAGCTTTCTTT.

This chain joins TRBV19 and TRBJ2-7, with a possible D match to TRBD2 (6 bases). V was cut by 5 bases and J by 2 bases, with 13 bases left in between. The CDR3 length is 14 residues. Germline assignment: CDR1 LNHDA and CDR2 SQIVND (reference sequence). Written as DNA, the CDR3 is TGTGCCAGTAGTGAGGGACTTACAACCTACGAGCAGTACTTC. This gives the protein CASSEGLTTYEQYF.

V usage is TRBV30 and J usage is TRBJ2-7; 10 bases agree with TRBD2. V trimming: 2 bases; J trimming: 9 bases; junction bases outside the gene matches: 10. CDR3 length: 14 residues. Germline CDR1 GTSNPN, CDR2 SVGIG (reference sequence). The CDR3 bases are TGTGCCTGGAGTCAAGCGGGAGGGCAACTGATGCAGTACTTC. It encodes CAWSQAGGQLMQYF.

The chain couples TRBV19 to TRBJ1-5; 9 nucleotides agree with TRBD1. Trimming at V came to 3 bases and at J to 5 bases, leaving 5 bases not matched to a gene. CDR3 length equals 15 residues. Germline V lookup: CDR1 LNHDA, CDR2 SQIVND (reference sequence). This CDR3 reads CASSIGTGRHQPQHF. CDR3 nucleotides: TGTGCCAGTAGTATCGGGACAGGGCGGCATCAGCCCCAGCATTTT.

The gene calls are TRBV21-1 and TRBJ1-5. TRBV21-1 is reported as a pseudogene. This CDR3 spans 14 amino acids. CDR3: CASSKACLGQPQHF. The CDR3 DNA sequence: TGTGCCAGCAGCAAAGCCTGCCTCGGGCAGCCCCAGCATTTT.

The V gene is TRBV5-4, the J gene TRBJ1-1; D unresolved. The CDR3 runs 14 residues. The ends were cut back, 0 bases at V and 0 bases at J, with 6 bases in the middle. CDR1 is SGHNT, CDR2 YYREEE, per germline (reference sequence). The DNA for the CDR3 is TGTGCCAGCAGCTTGGCGCACTTGAACACTGAAGCTTTCTTT. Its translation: CASSLAHLNTEAFF.

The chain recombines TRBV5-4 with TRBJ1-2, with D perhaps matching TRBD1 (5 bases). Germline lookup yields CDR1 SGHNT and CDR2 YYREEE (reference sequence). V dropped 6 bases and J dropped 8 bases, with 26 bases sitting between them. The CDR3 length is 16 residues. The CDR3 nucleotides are TGTGCCAGCACCGACAACAAGGCAAAGGGGATTCGAGGCTACACCTTC. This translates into CASTDNKAKGIRGYTF. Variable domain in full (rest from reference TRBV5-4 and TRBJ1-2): ETGVTQSPTHLIKTRGQQVTLRCSSQSGHNTVSWYQQALGQGPQFIFQYYREEENGRGNFPPRFSGLQFPNYSSELNVNALELDDSALYLCASTDNKAKGIRGYTFGSGTRLTVV.

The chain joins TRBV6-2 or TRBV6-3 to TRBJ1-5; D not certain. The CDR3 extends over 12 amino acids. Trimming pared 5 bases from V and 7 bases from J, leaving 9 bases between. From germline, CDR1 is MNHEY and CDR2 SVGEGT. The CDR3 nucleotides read TGTGCCAGCAGTCCCCGGGGACAGCCCCAGCATTTT. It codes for CASSPRGQPQHF.

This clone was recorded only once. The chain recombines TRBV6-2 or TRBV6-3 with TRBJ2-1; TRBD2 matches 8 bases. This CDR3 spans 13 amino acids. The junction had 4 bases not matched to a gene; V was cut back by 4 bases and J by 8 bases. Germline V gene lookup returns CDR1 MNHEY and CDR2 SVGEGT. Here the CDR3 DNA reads TGTGCCAGCAGTTTGACTAGCGTGGATGAGCAGTTCTTC. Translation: CASSLTSVDEQFF.

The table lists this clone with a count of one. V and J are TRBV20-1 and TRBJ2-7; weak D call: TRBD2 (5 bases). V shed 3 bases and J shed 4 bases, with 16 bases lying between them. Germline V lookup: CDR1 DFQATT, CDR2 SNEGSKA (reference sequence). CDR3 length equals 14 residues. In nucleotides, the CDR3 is TGCAGTGCTAGTCCGACTACAATTAGTTACGAGCAGTACTTC. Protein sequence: CSASPTTISYEQYF.

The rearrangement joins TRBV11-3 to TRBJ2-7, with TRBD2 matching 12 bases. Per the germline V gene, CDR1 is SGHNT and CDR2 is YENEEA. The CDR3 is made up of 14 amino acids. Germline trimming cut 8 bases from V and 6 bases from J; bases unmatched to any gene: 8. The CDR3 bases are TGTGCCAGCCACGAGGGACTAGCGGGTTCCGAGCAGTACTTC. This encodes CASHEGLAGSEQYF.

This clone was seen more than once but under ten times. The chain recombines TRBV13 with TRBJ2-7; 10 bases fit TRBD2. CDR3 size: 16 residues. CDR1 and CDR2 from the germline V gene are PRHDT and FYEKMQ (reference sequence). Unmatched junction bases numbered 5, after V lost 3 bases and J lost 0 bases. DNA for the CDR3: TGTGCCAGCAGCTTCCGGACTAGCGGTTCCTCCTACGAGCAGTACTTC. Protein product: CASSFRTSGSSYEQYF.

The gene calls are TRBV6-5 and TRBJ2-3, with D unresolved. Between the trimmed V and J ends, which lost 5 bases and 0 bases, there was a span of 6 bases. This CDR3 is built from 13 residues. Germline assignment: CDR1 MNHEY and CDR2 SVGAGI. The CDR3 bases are TGTGCCAGCAGTCCGGAGAGCACAGATACGCAGTATTTT. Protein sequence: CASSPESTDTQYF.

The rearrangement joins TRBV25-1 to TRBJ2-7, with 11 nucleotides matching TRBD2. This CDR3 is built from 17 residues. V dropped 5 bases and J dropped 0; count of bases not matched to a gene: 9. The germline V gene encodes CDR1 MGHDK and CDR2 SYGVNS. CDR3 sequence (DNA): TGTGCCAGCAGTCCAAGGGGACTAGCGGATAGCTCCTACGAGCAGTACTTC. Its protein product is CASSPRGLADSSYEQYF.

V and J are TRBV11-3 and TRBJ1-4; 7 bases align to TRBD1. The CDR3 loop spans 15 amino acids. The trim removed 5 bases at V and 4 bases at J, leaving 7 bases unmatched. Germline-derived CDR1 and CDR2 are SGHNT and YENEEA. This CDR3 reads CASSPRDSHNEKLFF. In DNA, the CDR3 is TGTGCCAGCAGCCCCCGGGACAGCCATAATGAAAAACTGTTTTTT.